This TCR beta chain was recovered during a study of beta chain features in type 1 diabetes. About the study: In all, approximately 100,000,000 sorted cells from all samples were analyzed.

Comment on this clone: Its antigen remains unidentified.

The entirety of the isolated RNA underwent reverse transcription, so expressed TCRB transcripts were sequenced. Only in-frame clones appear in the TCRdb table, and some are missing; sequencing was by immunoSEQ multiplex PCR. Here the sample spans 230,000 or so clones, approximately 16% being singletons. This CDR3 has 12 residues. CDR1 and CDR2 from the germline V gene are SQVTM and ANQGSEA. Trimming took 7 bases from V and 4 from J; bases not matched to a gene: 5. Study results and caveats: Among patients with Type 1 diabetes, TCRB CDR3s were moderately but significantly shorter in every one of the four CD4+ subsets.

V and J are TRBV29-1 and TRBJ2-7; 9 bases match TRBD2. The sample consisted of naive CD4+ T cells from blood. The source is a man aged 30-40 years with type 1 diabetes. The CDR3 nucleotides are TGCAGCGCTGGCGGGGGGGCTTACGAGCAGTACTTC. Its protein is CSAGGGAYEQYF.